Shown below are 15 T cell receptor beta chains from a single sample sequenced in a study of cytomegalovirus exposure and HLA in healthy donors. The PCR was carried out with 60 Vbeta primers and 13 Jbeta primers. TCRdb's table, derived via immunoSEQ multiplex PCR, lists solely in-frame clones and lacks some. The repertoire has about 140,000 clones, under 80% of them found once; the top ten carry approximately 8.8%. The material sequenced was PBMCs. These receptor sequences come from a woman aged 50 to 60 in good health and CMV-seropositive.

The chain carries TRBV7-3 and TRBJ1-5, with 8 bases matching TRBD1. The CDR3 length is 14 residues. Trimming cost V 6 bases and J 5 bases; bases outside gene matches: 6. Germline V gene sequence: CDR1 SGHTA, CDR2 FQGTGA. CDR3 amino acids: CASSPTGGDQPQHF. CDR3 DNA: TGTGCCAGCAGTCCAACAGGGGGTGATCAGCCCCAGCATTTT.

The table lists this clone with a few counts. The chain employs TRBV9 and TRBJ1-5, with D possibly matching TRBD1 (6 bases). The V gene's germline CDR1 is SGDLS and CDR2 YYNGEE. V lost 4 bases, J lost 4 bases, and 12 bases lay in between. The CDR3 has 14 residues. The chain's CDR3 is CASSIAGENQPQHF. The CDR3 DNA reads as TGTGCCAGCAGCATAGCAGGGGAAAATCAGCCCCAGCATTTT.

The V and J genes are TRBV28 and TRBJ1-2, with D uncertain. CDR1 is MDHEN and CDR2 is SYDVKM in the germline V gene. There are 16 residues in the CDR3. The ends were cut back, 4 bases at V and 4 bases at J, with 19 bases in the middle. CDR3 region: CASSSQRTFPRYGYTF. CDR3 DNA: TGTGCCAGCAGTTCACAGCGGACCTTTCCTCGCTATGGCTACACCTTC.

The rearrangement links TRBV30 to TRBJ1-1; a weak D match, TRBD1 (6 bases). Trimming took off 3 bases at V and 5 bases at J, with 13 bases between the two ends. Germline V CDR1 and CDR2: GTSNPN, SVGIG (reference sequence). This CDR3 region has 13 residues. The CDR3 nucleotides are TGTGCCTGGAGCGCTACAGGGTATACTGAAGCTTTCTTT. It specifies CAWSATGYTEAFF.

V is TRBV29-1 and J is TRBJ1-1, with a weak D call TRBD1 (5 bases). Between the trimmed V and J ends, which lost 8 bases and 1 base, there was a span of 14 bases. The CDR3 loop spans 13 amino acids. Germline V lookup: CDR1 SQVTM, CDR2 ANQGSEA. DNA of the CDR3: TGCAGCTCCGGGGCGGGGTCGAACACTGAAGCTTTCTTT. Its protein product is CSSGAGSNTEAFF.

In nucleotides, the CDR3 is TGTGCCAGCAGCTTACTCTTGCGGGGGGGCTGGAATGAGCAGTTCTTC. Translating gives CASSLLLRGGWNEQFF. The chain joins TRBV7-3 to TRBJ2-1; 9 bases map to TRBD2. The V gene end was trimmed by 2 bases and the J gene end by 7 bases; junction bases not matched to a gene: 9. Per germline, CDR1 SGHTA and CDR2 FQGTGA. This CDR3 is built from 16 residues.

This clone has more than one count but fewer than ten. V gene TRBV4-3 combines with J gene TRBJ2-2; the D is unclear. The CDR3 runs 15 residues. Per germline, CDR1 LGHNA and CDR2 YSLEER. The V gene lost 3 bases and the J gene lost 5 bases, with 13 bases spanning the gap. The CDR3 DNA is TGCGCCAGCAGCCATCTGAGTACCGAGACCGGGGAGCTGTTTTTT. Its translation: CASSHLSTETGELFF.

This chain joins TRBV6-1 and TRBJ1-1, with D uncertain. Germline V CDR1 and CDR2: MNHNS, SASEGT. CDR3 length: 14 amino acids. Trimming took 8 bases from V and 0 from J, leaving 13 bases between them. The CDR3, as DNA: TGTGCCAGCTCAGCACAGTACCTGAACACTGAAGCTTTCTTT. It codes for CASSAQYLNTEAFF.

V usage is TRBV5-4 and J usage is TRBJ1-2, with 9 bases identical to TRBD1. Losses at the gene ends were 4 bases for V and 4 bases for J; bases not matched to a gene: 2. The CDR3 is 13 residues long. Germline V gives CDR1 SGHNT, CDR2 YYREEE (reference sequence). The CDR3 sequence: CASSGTGPYGYTF. CDR3 bases: TGTGCCAGCAGCGGGACAGGGCCCTATGGCTACACCTTC.

The chain is built from TRBV7-9 and TRBJ2-3; tentatively, D is TRBD2 (5 bases). The CDR3 runs to 15 residues. V was shortened by 3 bases and J by 6 bases, with 16 bases between the two germline ends. Germline CDR1 is SEHNR and CDR2 is FQNEAQ (reference sequence). CDR3 bases: TGTGCCAGCAGCTTGGACCGAAATACGGGGGATACGCAGTATTTT. It codes for CASSLDRNTGDTQYF.

The gene calls are TRBV4-1 and TRBJ1-5; D is ambiguous. CDR3 size: 15 residues. Germline-derived CDR1 and CDR2 are MGHRA and YSYEKL. The germline V and J ends were trimmed by 1 base and 0 bases, with 7 bases remaining between them. CDR3 nucleotides: TGCGCCAGCAGCCAAGGGGCCGGTAGCAATCAGCCCCAGCATTTT. It translates to CASSQGAGSNQPQHF.

The chain carries TRBV4-2 and TRBJ2-1; 12 bases are a match to TRBD2. This CDR3 contains 17 residues. The trim removed 0 bases at V and 2 bases at J, leaving 2 bases unmatched. Looked up from germline, CDR1 is LGHNA and CDR2 is YNFKEQ. The CDR3 DNA reads as TGTGCCAGCAGCCAAGACCCTAGCGGGGGGGCCTACAATGAGCAGTTCTTC. It translates to CASSQDPSGGAYNEQFF.

V usage is TRBV5-6 and J usage is TRBJ1-1; weak D call: TRBD1 (5 bases). Germline CDR1 reads SGHDT; CDR2 reads YYEEEE. The ends were cut back, 3 bases at V and 1 base at J, with 13 bases in the middle. The CDR3 is made up of 15 amino acids. This chain's CDR3 is CASSSLRQGNTEAFF. The CDR3 nucleotides read TGTGCCAGCAGCTCCTTAAGGCAGGGGAACACTGAAGCTTTCTTT.

The chain joins TRBV4-1 to TRBJ1-3; perhaps TRBD1 as D (6 bases). The V end lost 4 bases, the J end lost 4 bases, and 11 bases lay between the germline ends. Germline assignment: CDR1 MGHRA and CDR2 YSYEKL. The CDR3 extends over 14 amino acids. CDR3 loop: CASSLGAEGNTIYF. The CDR3 DNA is TGCGCCAGCAGCCTGGGGGCCGAGGGAAACACCATATATTTT.

V is TRBV18 and J is TRBJ2-5, with 11 bases fitting TRBD1. Germline V gene sequence: CDR1 KGHSH, CDR2 LQKENI. There are 14 residues in the CDR3. With V trimmed by 5 bases and J by 4 bases, 3 bases remained unmatched. Written as DNA, the CDR3 is TGTGCCAGCTCATCTGGGACAGGGGGAGAGACCCAGTACTTC. Its translation is CASSSGTGGETQYF.